Each of the 16 T cell receptor beta chains below was sequenced from the same sample in a study of T cell repertoires in cytomegalovirus infection. MiXCR was run by TCRdb on the reads, yielding one entry per CDR3 protein. In the table there are 200,000 to 300,000 distinct CDR3 sequences, approximately 6.7% of which are singletons. Sequenced sample: PBMCs. Every receptor here comes from a human donor in good health (CMV status not recorded). Some clones in this sample may be carry-over from other donors' samples.

This clonotype was recorded at least ten times. The chain recombines TRBV29-1 with TRBJ1-1, with D unclear. There are 13 residues in the CDR3. The germline V gene encodes CDR1 SQVTM and CDR2 ANQGSEA. V shed 2 bases and J shed 4 bases, with 11 bases lying between them. The CDR3 here is CSVERTPSTEAFF. DNA of the CDR3: TGCAGCGTTGAAAGAACCCCGAGCACTGAAGCTTTCTTT.

This clonotype was found many times. The CDR3: CASSPPRDGVLGLHF. CDR3 coding DNA: TGTGCCAGCAGTCCCCCAAGGGACGGAGTCCTTGGGCTCCACTTT. This rearrangement joins TRBV6-2 or TRBV6-3 to TRBJ1-6; D may be TRBD1 (5 bases). Germline V gives CDR1 MNHEY, CDR2 SVGEGT. This CDR3 is built from 15 residues. V was trimmed by 5 bases and J by 16 bases, leaving 24 bases between them.

This clonotype was counted at least ten times. V and J are TRBV7-2 and TRBJ2-7; D uncertain. V was clipped by 1 base and J by 2 bases, with 12 bases between them. The CDR3 runs 15 residues. Germline V lookup: CDR1 SGHTA, CDR2 FQGNSA. CDR3 protein: CASSLVWQTTYEQYF. In DNA, the CDR3 is TGTGCCAGCAGCTTAGTATGGCAGACAACCTACGAGCAGTACTTC.

This clonotype occurred many times. The V gene is TRBV27, the J gene TRBJ2-7, with 7 bases fitting TRBD1. The CDR3 is 14 amino acids. Germline CDR1 and CDR2: MNHEY and SMNVEV (reference sequence). Trimming took 6 bases from V and 6 from J; bases not matched to a gene: 11. This CDR3 is CASSGRGFSTEQYF. The CDR3 DNA sequence: TGTGCCAGCAGCGGCAGGGGGTTCTCTACCGAGCAGTACTTC.

This clonotype was seen many times. This chain uses TRBV7-2 with TRBJ1-2; D perhaps matches TRBD1 (5 bases). Per germline, CDR1 SGHTA and CDR2 FQGNSA. The CDR3 is 15 amino acids. V lost 5 bases, J lost 6 bases, and 19 bases lay in between. The CDR3 nucleotides are TGTGCCAGCAGCCCTGGGACCTTTGAAGCCCATGGCTACACCTTC. It is translated as CASSPGTFEAHGYTF.

This clonotype was recorded many times. The V and J genes are TRBV10-3 and TRBJ2-3; the D is unclear. V was clipped by 6 bases and J by 0 bases, with 13 bases between them. This CDR3 is built from 15 residues. Per germline, CDR1 ENHRY and CDR2 SYGVKD. CDR3 sequence: CAISGTPGSTDTQYF. The CDR3 DNA follows: TGTGCCATCAGCGGAACTCCGGGTAGCACAGATACGCAGTATTTT.

In its sample, this clonotype was seen many times. V and J are TRBV6-2 or TRBV6-3 and TRBJ2-5; 7 bases match TRBD2. Germline lookup yields CDR1 MNHEY and CDR2 SVGEGT. This CDR3 contains 14 residues. V lost 6 bases to trimming and J lost 5 bases; unmatched junction nucleotides: 9. CDR3 sequence (DNA): TGTGCCAGCAGCCGCGGGGGATTTGAGGAGACCCAGTACTTC. This gives the protein CASSRGGFEETQYF.

This chain connects TRBV2 to TRBJ2-7; D is possibly TRBD1 (6 bases). The CDR3 loop spans 13 amino acids. Germline CDR1 reads SNHLY; CDR2 reads FYNNEI. With 1 base removed from V and 3 bases from J, the gap between germline ends came to 7 bases. The CDR3 sequence is CASSEVQGYEQYF. CDR3 DNA: TGTGCCAGCAGTGAAGTACAGGGCTACGAGCAGTACTTC.

At least ten counts were recorded for this clonotype. The CDR3 spells CSVDGDSPYEQYF. Here the CDR3 DNA reads TGCAGCGTTGATGGTGACAGCCCCTACGAGCAGTACTTC. The V gene is TRBV29-1, the J gene TRBJ2-7; a possible D gene is TRBD1 (5 bases). This CDR3 is 13 amino acids long. Germline CDR1 and CDR2: SQVTM and ANQGSEA. Trimming left V 3 bases short and J 2 bases short, with 11 bases between.

Ten or more counts support this clonotype. This chain links TRBV20-1 with TRBJ1-5; D call uncertain. CDR3 length equals 13 residues. Per the germline V gene, CDR1 is DFQATT and CDR2 is SNEGSKA (reference sequence). Trimming took off 3 bases at V and 3 bases at J, with 9 bases between the two ends. Written as DNA, the CDR3 is TGCAGTGCTAGGGACGACCCCAATCAGCCCCAGCATTTT. Residues: CSARDDPNQPQHF.

In its sample, this clonotype was seen many times. The J gene is TRBJ2-1, the V gene TRBV7-3, with D perhaps matching TRBD1 or TRBD2 (7 bases each). The CDR3 contains 16 residues. Germline CDR1 SGHTA, CDR2 FQGTGA. The ends were cut back, 1 base at V and 4 bases at J, with 14 bases in the middle. CDR3 sequence reads: CASSLMGGTEYNEQFF. CDR3 DNA: TGTGCCAGCAGCTTAATGGGGGGGACAGAATACAATGAGCAGTTCTTC.

This clonotype appeared many times. The CDR3 sequence is CASSYPRKGSSNQPQHF. The CDR3 bases are TGTGCCAGCAGTTACCCCCGTAAGGGATCGAGCAATCAGCCCCAGCATTTT. The chain uses TRBV6-2 or TRBV6-3 and TRBJ1-5; D is unclear. The CDR3 covers 17 residues. Trimming pared 2 bases from V and 1 base from J, leaving 15 bases between. CDR1 and CDR2 from the germline V gene are MNHEY and SVGEGT.

This clonotype occurred many times. The V gene is TRBV9, the J gene TRBJ2-1; D may be TRBD1 (6 bases). The length of the CDR3 is 15 residues. V shed 4 bases and J shed 3 bases, with 14 bases lying between them. Germline assignment: CDR1 SGDLS and CDR2 YYNGEE. In nucleotides, the CDR3 is TGTGCCAGCAGCCAAGCCGGGACAAACTACAATGAGCAGTTCTTC. Translated: CASSQAGTNYNEQFF.

This clonotype was counted many times. The chain is built from TRBV20-1 and TRBJ2-5; D ambiguous. This CDR3 is 13 amino acids long. The germline CDR1 and CDR2 sequences are DFQATT and SNEGSKA (reference sequence). Trimming removed 0 bases at V and 2 bases at J, with 7 bases between. CDR3 protein: CSARDALQETQYF. The CDR3 region has the DNA TGCAGTGCTAGAGATGCCTTACAAGAGACCCAGTACTTC.

As regards this clonotype: Just one base apart from a much larger clone, this may be a read error. This chain joins TRBV5-3 and TRBJ2-7; weak D call: TRBD2 (8 bases). TRBV5-3 is annotated as an ORF whose role is uncertain. Trimming removed 8 bases at V and 6 bases at J, with 24 bases between. CDR3 length: 15 amino acids. The CDR3 DNA is TGTGCCAGCAGCGGGGGACAGTTGTCACCCTGCGAGCAGTACTTC. Residues: CASSGGQLSPCEQYF.

This clonotype was seen many times. V is TRBV5-5 and J is TRBJ1-2, with a weak D call TRBD1 (6 bases). V was trimmed by 2 bases and J by 4 bases, leaving 9 bases between them. Germline CDR1 reads SGHKS; CDR2 reads YYEKEE (reference sequence). The CDR3 totals 13 residues. CDR3: CASSFSRGYGYTF. The CDR3 DNA reads as TGTGCCAGCAGCTTTTCCAGGGGCTATGGCTACACCTTC.